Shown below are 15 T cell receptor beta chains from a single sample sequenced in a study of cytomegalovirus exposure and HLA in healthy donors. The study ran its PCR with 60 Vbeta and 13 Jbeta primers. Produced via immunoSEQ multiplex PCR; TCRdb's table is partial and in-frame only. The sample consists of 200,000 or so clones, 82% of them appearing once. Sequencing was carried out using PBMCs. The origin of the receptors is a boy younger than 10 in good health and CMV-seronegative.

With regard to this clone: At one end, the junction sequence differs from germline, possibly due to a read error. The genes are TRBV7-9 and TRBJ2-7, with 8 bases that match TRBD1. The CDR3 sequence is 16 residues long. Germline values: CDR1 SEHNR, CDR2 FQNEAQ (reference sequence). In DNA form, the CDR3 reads TGTTCCAGCAGCTTAGCTTTTGGGACAGGTCTCAACGAGCAGTACTTC. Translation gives CSSSLAFGTGLNEQYF.

Written as DNA, the CDR3 is TGTGCCAGCAGCTTAGGGGACTTCCTAAACACCATATATTTT. It codes for CASSLGDFLNTIYF. The gene calls are TRBV7-8 and TRBJ1-3; the D gene is possibly TRBD1 (5 bases). The CDR3 has 14 amino acids. CDR1 and CDR2 (germline): SGHVS, FQNEAQ. The V end was cut by 1 base, the J end by 6 bases, with 10 bases between.

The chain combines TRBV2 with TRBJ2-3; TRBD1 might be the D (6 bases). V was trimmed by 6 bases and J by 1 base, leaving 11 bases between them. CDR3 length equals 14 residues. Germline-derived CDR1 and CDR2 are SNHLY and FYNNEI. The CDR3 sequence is CASSRQDRTDTQYF. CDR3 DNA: TGTGCCAGCAGCCGACAGGACCGCACAGATACGCAGTATTTT.

This CDR3 reads CASSRASGTRYNEQFF. In nucleotides, the CDR3 is TGTGCCAGCAGCAGAGCCTCCGGGACTAGGTACAATGAGCAGTTCTTC. The chain has TRBV4-2 and TRBJ2-1; 8 bases are shared with TRBD2. V dropped 5 bases and J dropped 4; count of bases not matched to a gene: 10. The germline V gene encodes CDR1 LGHNA and CDR2 YNFKEQ. The CDR3 is 16 residues long.

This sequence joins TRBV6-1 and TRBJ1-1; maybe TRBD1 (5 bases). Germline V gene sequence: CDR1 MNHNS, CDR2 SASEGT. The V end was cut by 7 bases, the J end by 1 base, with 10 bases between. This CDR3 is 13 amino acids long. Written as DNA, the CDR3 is TGTGCCAGCACCCAGGGCGCGAACACTGAAGCTTTCTTT. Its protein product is CASTQGANTEAFF.

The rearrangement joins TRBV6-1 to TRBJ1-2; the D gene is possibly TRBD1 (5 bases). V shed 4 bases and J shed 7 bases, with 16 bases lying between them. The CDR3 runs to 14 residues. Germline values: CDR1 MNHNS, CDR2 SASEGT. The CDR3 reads CASSGGGPRFGYTF. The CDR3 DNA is TGTGCCAGCAGTGGCGGGGGACCCCGATTTGGCTACACCTTC.

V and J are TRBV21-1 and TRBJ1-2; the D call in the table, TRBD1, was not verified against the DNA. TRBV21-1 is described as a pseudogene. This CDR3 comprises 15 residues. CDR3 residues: CASSKLYRGINGYTF. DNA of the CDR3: TGTGCCAGCAGCAAACTCTACAGGGGAATTAATGGCTACACCTTC.

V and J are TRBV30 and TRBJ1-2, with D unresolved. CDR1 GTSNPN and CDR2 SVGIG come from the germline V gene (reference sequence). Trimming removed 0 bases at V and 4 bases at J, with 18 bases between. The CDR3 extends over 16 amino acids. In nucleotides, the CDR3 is TGTGCCTGGAGTGTACCCGGCAGCCTGCTAGGCTATGGCTACACCTTC. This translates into CAWSVPGSLLGYGYTF.

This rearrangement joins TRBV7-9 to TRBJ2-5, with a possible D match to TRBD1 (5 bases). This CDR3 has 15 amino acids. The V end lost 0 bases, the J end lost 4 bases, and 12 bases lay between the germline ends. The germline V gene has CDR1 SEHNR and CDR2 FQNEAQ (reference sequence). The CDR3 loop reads CASSLAQGIPETQYF. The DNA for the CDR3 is TGTGCCAGCAGCTTAGCTCAGGGAATCCCAGAGACCCAGTACTTC. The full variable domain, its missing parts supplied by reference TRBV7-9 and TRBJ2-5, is DTGVSQNPRHKITKRGQNVTFRCDPISEHNRLYWYRQTLGQGPEFLTYFQNEAQLEKSRLLSDRFSAERPKGSFSTLEIQRTEQGDSAMYLCASSLAQGIPETQYFGPGTRLLVL.

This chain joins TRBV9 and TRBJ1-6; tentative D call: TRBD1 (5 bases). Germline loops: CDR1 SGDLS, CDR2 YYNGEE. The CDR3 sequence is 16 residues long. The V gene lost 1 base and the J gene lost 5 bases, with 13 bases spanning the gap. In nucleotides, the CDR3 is TGTGCCAGCAGCGTAAGCCCCGGGGGAAATAATTCACCCCTCCACTTT. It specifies CASSVSPGGNNSPLHF.

The DNA for the CDR3 is TGTGCCAGCAGCGTAGAGGGGGACTCTGGAAACACCATATATTTT. This encodes CASSVEGDSGNTIYF. The J gene is TRBJ1-3, the V gene TRBV9; possibly TRBD1 for D (6 bases). Trimming took 0 bases from V and 0 from J, leaving 7 bases between them. Germline V gene lookup returns CDR1 SGDLS and CDR2 YYNGEE. This CDR3 contains 15 residues. The entire variable domain, with the rest obtained from reference TRBV9 and TRBJ1-3, is as follows: DSGVTQTPKHLITATGQRVTLRCSPRSGDLSVYWYQQSLDQGLQFLIQYYNGEERAKGNILERFSAQQFPDLHSELNLSSLELGDSALYFCASSVEGDSGNTIYFGEGSWLTVV.

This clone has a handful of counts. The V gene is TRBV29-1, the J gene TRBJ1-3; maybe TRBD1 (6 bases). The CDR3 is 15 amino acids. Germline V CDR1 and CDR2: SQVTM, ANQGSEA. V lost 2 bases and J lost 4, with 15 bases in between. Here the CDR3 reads CSVELSGTKGNTIYF. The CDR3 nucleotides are TGCAGCGTTGAACTTTCCGGGACAAAAGGAAACACCATATATTTT.

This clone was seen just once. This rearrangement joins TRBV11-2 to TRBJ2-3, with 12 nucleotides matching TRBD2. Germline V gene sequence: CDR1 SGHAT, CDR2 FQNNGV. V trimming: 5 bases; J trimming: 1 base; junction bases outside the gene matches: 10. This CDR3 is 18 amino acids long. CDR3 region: CASSTRLAGDIRTDTQYF. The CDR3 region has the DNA TGTGCCAGCAGCACCCGACTAGCGGGGGATATACGCACAGATACGCAGTATTTT.

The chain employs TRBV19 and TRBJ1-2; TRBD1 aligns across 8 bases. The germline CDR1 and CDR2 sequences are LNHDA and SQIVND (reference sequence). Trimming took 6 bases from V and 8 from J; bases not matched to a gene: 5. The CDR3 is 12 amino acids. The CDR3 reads CASRGRTGGYTF. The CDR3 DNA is TGTGCCAGTAGAGGGCGGACAGGGGGCTACACCTTC. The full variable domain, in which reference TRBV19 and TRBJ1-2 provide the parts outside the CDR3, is DGGITQSPKYLFRKEGQNVTLSCEQNLNHDAMYWYRQDPGQGLRLIYYSQIVNDFQKGDIAEGYSVSREKKESFPLTVTSAQKNPTAFYLCASRGRTGGYTFGSGTRLTVV.

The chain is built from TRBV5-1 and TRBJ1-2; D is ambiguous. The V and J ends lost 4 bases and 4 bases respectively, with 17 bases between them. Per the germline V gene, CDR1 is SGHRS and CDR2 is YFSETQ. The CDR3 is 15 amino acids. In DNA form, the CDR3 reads TGCGCCAGCAGCGCCCGGGAGCAGAGCTCCTATGGCTACACCTTC. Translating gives CASSAREQSSYGYTF.